The 8 T cell receptor beta chains below come from one sample, sequenced in a study of OX40 agonist ivuxolimab in advanced cancers. The method was immunoSEQ multiplex PCR; TCRdb's version includes in-frame clones alone and lacks a portion of them. The sample holds 75,000 to 90,000 clones, around 84% seen once. Sequences were derived from CD4+ or CD8+ T cells sorted from blood, sampled in a trial of the OX40 agonist ivuxolimab. The receptors derive from an adult with an advanced solid tumor such as melanoma, head and neck, liver or kidney cancer.

The chain combines TRBV29-1 with TRBJ1-1; tentatively, D is TRBD1 (6 bases). The ends were cut back, 5 bases at V and 8 bases at J, with 18 bases in the middle. Germline CDR1 reads SQVTM; CDR2 reads ANQGSEA. The CDR3 has 13 amino acids. The CDR3: CSVSLQGHREAFF. CDR3 nucleotides: TGCAGCGTTTCTCTACAGGGTCATCGAGAAGCTTTCTTT.

V usage is TRBV19 and J usage is TRBJ2-2; 11 bases match TRBD2. The CDR3 runs 16 residues. Losses at the gene ends were 4 bases for V and 6 bases for J; bases not matched to a gene: 7. The germline V gene encodes CDR1 LNHDA and CDR2 SQIVND (reference sequence). The CDR3 DNA is TGTGCCAGTAGTACATCTAGCGGGAGGCCCTCCGGGGAGCTGTTTTTT. Its translation: CASSTSSGRPSGELFF.

V gene TRBV30 combines with J gene TRBJ1-6; D not resolved. V lost 4 bases to trimming and J lost 7 bases, with 11 bases between them. This CDR3 spans 13 amino acids. Per germline, CDR1 GTSNPN and CDR2 SVGIG (reference sequence). The CDR3 is CAWTRSRNSPLHF. In nucleotides, the CDR3 is TGTGCCTGGACCCGCAGTAGGAATTCACCCCTCCACTTT.

This chain uses TRBV18 with TRBJ1-5; D gene uncertain. The germline V and J ends were trimmed by 5 bases and 3 bases, with 8 bases remaining between them. The germline gives CDR1 KGHSH, CDR2 LQKENI. The CDR3 has 13 amino acids. The CDR3 protein is CASSADNNQPQHF. The CDR3 coding sequence is TGTGCCAGCTCAGCCGACAACAATCAGCCCCAGCATTTT.

The rearrangement joins TRBV7-9 to TRBJ2-5; 8 nucleotides match TRBD1. CDR3 length equals 15 residues. Germline V CDR1 and CDR2: SEHNR, FQNEAQ (reference sequence). Losses at the gene ends were 4 bases for V and 5 bases for J; bases not matched to a gene: 9. CDR3 sequence (DNA): TGTGCCAGCAGCTCAGATGGACAGGGCTGGGAGACCCAGTACTTC. It is translated as CASSSDGQGWETQYF.

This chain joins TRBV6-5 and TRBJ2-3; 8 nucleotides match TRBD1. CDR3 size: 15 residues. From germline, CDR1 is MNHEY and CDR2 SVGAGI. Trimming removed 0 bases from V and 4 bases from J; junction bases left unmatched: 3. Written as DNA, the CDR3 is TGTGCCAGCAGTTACTCCTTGGACAGGGCAGATACGCAGTATTTT. It codes for CASSYSLDRADTQYF.

The genes are TRBV18 and TRBJ2-5; D unresolved. The CDR3 covers 13 residues. CDR1 is KGHSH and CDR2 is LQKENI in the germline V gene. The V and J ends lost 0 bases and 4 bases respectively, with 6 bases between them. Here the CDR3 reads CASSPPSTETQYF. As DNA, the CDR3 is TGTGCCAGCTCACCACCATCCACAGAGACCCAGTACTTC.

The chain is built from TRBV5-1 and TRBJ1-1; D gene uncertain. V was shortened by 2 bases and J by 1 base, with 6 bases between the two germline ends. This CDR3 is 13 amino acids long. Per germline, CDR1 SGHRS and CDR2 YFSETQ. The CDR3 coding sequence is TGCGCCAGCAGCTTTACGGCGAACACTGAAGCTTTCTTT. Translating gives CASSFTANTEAFF.